The 20 T cell receptor beta chains in this list originate from one sample, sequenced in a study of cytomegalovirus exposure and HLA in healthy donors. PCR primers comprised 60 Vbeta and 13 Jbeta primers. Assay used: immunoSEQ multiplex PCR; TCRdb lists only in-frame clones, some missing. The table shows some 140,000 clones, with nearly 80% occurring only once. Source material: PBMCs. These receptors were taken from a man aged 25 to 40 in good health and CMV-seronegative.

The table lists this clone with a few counts. The rearrangement uses TRBV6-1 and TRBJ1-1; TRBD1 matches at 11 bases. V gave up 2 bases and J gave up 4 bases; unmatched junction bases: 3. This CDR3 has 15 amino acids. Germline V gives CDR1 MNHNS, CDR2 SASEGT. As DNA, the CDR3 is TGTGCCAGCAGTGAAAGGGGGACAGGGGGCACTGAAGCTTTCTTT. Translated: CASSERGTGGTEAFF.

V is TRBV29-1 and J is TRBJ2-3, with D possibly TRBD1 on 5 matching bases. The CDR3 spans 13 residues. The V end lost 4 bases, the J end lost 4 bases, and 12 bases lay between the germline ends. Germline CDR1 and CDR2: SQVTM and ANQGSEA. The CDR3 DNA reads TGCAGCGTTGTTGGCAGGGCGGCAGATACGCAGTATTTT. The encoded protein is CSVVGRAADTQYF.

V is TRBV4-3 and J is TRBJ2-7; 8 bases agree with TRBD1. CDR3 length: 15 amino acids. The germline gives CDR1 LGHNA, CDR2 YSLEER. Trimming at V came to 3 bases and at J to 3 bases, leaving 7 bases not matched to a gene. CDR3 in amino acids: CASSQGRGHVYEQYF. The CDR3 nucleotides read TGCGCCAGCAGCCAGGGCAGGGGGCATGTCTACGAGCAGTACTTC.

The chain is built from TRBV28 and TRBJ2-1; TRBD1 aligns across 8 bases. CDR3 length: 12 amino acids. Trimming removed 8 bases from V and 5 bases from J; junction bases left unmatched: 2. Germline V lookup: CDR1 MDHEN, CDR2 SYDVKM. CDR3 sequence reads: CASGTGNNEQFF. DNA of the CDR3: TGTGCCAGCGGGACAGGTAACAATGAGCAGTTCTTC. Full variable domain (outside the CDR3, taken from reference TRBV28 and TRBJ2-1): DVKVTQSSRYLVKRTGEKVFLECVQDMDHENMFWYRQDPGLGLRLIYFSYDVKMKEKGDIPEGYSVSREKKERFSLILESASTNQTSMYLCASGTGNNEQFFGPGTRLTVL.

The V gene is TRBV30, the J gene TRBJ2-5; 10 nucleotides agree with TRBD1. The DNA end is more similar to TRBJ2-7, so the J call may be wrong. The CDR3 length is 14 residues. Germline assignment: CDR1 GTSNPN and CDR2 SVGIG (reference sequence). The CDR3 is CAWRTGGSSYEQYF. The DNA for the CDR3 is TGTGCCTGGCGGACAGGGGGGTCCTCCTACGAGCAGTACTTC.

V is TRBV28 and J is TRBJ2-5; D may be TRBD2 (6 bases). The CDR3 extends over 15 amino acids. Trimming left V 3 bases short and J 2 bases short, with 13 bases between. Per the germline V gene, CDR1 is MDHEN and CDR2 is SYDVKM. The CDR3 protein is CASSLSWAGQETQYF. For the CDR3, the DNA is TGTGCCAGCAGTTTGTCGTGGGCGGGGCAAGAGACCCAGTACTTC.

The rearrangement uses TRBV18 and TRBJ1-6; 10 bases are shared with TRBD1. The CDR3 extends over 17 amino acids. V lost 2 bases, J lost 3 bases, and 4 bases stayed unmatched. CDR1 is KGHSH and CDR2 is LQKENI in the germline V gene. The CDR3 sequence: CASSPGTGVYYNSPLHF. Here the CDR3 DNA reads TGTGCCAGCTCACCAGGGACAGGGGTCTACTATAATTCACCCCTCCACTTT.

CDR3 region: CASSLTPAGIDGYTF. The DNA of the CDR3 is TGTGCCAGCAGCTTAACCCCAGCAGGGATAGACGGCTACACCTTC. V usage is TRBV7-2 and J usage is TRBJ1-2, with TRBD1 as a possible D gene (5 bases). This CDR3 comprises 15 residues. Trimming shortened V by 2 bases and J by 8 bases, and 18 bases separated the two germline ends. In germline, CDR1 is SGHTA, CDR2 FQGNSA.

This chain links TRBV18 with TRBJ1-2, with D perhaps TRBD1 (6 bases). Germline CDR1 reads KGHSH; CDR2 reads LQKENI. Trimming pared 5 bases from V and 6 bases from J, leaving 13 bases between. This CDR3 contains 13 residues. The CDR3 loop reads CASSAREGDGYTF. As DNA, the CDR3 is TGTGCCAGCTCAGCCAGGGAGGGGGATGGCTACACCTTC.

The chain carries TRBV7-8 and TRBJ1-5, with TRBD1 matching over 7 bases. CDR1 is SGHVS, CDR2 FQNEAQ, per germline. The V and J ends lost 5 bases and 7 bases, in that order; junction bases with no gene match: 14. CDR3 length equals 16 residues. The DNA of the CDR3 is TGTGCCAGCAGCCCACGAGACAGACAGGGATTCCAGCCCCAGCATTTT. It yields the protein CASSPRDRQGFQPQHF.

CDR3 protein: CASRATSGVWEQFF. CDR3 DNA: TGTGCCAGCAGGGCGACTAGCGGGGTCTGGGAGCAGTTCTTC. This sequence joins TRBV6-5 and TRBJ2-1; 11 bases align to TRBD2. CDR1 is MNHEY, CDR2 SVGAGI, per germline. V gave up 6 bases and J gave up 10 bases; unmatched junction bases: 8. This CDR3 spans 14 amino acids.

This clone has a handful of counts. The gene calls are TRBV5-6 and TRBJ2-7; tentatively, D is TRBD2 (6 bases). V gave up 3 bases and J gave up 12 bases, with 13 bases separating them. CDR3 length equals 11 residues. The germline V gene has CDR1 SGHDT and CDR2 YYEEEE. CDR3 region: CASSSGLRAYF. CDR3 nucleotide sequence: TGTGCCAGCAGCTCGGGACTCCGGGCGTACTTC.

This chain connects TRBV28 to TRBJ1-6; the D gene is possibly TRBD1 (6 bases). Between the trimmed V and J ends, which lost 3 bases and 6 bases, there was a span of 18 bases. The CDR3 length is 17 residues. The germline gives CDR1 MDHEN, CDR2 SYDVKM. In nucleotides, the CDR3 is TGTGCCAGCAGTTTTGGGGGCGGCAAGGAAGTTAATTCACCCCTCCACTTT. This gives the protein CASSFGGGKEVNSPLHF.

V gene TRBV2 combines with J gene TRBJ1-5, with 7 bases lining up with TRBD1. Trimming at V came to 2 bases and at J to 0 bases, leaving 10 bases not matched to a gene. This CDR3 is 18 amino acids long. Germline V gene lookup returns CDR1 SNHLY and CDR2 FYNNEI. CDR3 sequence: CASSEFRTGIFSNQPQHF. The CDR3 nucleotides are TGTGCCAGCAGTGAATTCCGGACAGGAATCTTTAGCAATCAGCCCCAGCATTTT.

This chain connects TRBV18 to TRBJ2-1; 9 nucleotides align to TRBD1. CDR1 KGHSH and CDR2 LQKENI come from the germline V gene. CDR3 size: 15 residues. V shed 2 bases, J shed 6 bases, and the junction held 5 bases outside the gene matches. DNA of the CDR3: TGTGCCAGCTCACCAGGACAGGGGCAGGGCAATGAGCAGTTCTTC. Amino acid sequence: CASSPGQGQGNEQFF.

This chain connects TRBV7-9 to TRBJ2-2, with 10 positions matching TRBD2. There are 17 residues in the CDR3. Germline V gene data show CDR1 as SEHNR and CDR2 as FQNEAQ (reference sequence). V gave up 1 base and J gave up 5 bases; unmatched junction bases: 7. As DNA, the CDR3 is TGTGCCAGCAGCTTAGGCGCTAGCGGGAGAGGGACCGGGGAGCTGTTTTTT. Protein sequence: CASSLGASGRGTGELFF.

The chain uses TRBV29-1 and TRBJ2-2, with a tentative D call TRBD2 (6 bases). Germline V CDR1 and CDR2: SQVTM, ANQGSEA. The CDR3 spans 14 residues. The germline V and J ends were trimmed by 7 bases and 6 bases, with 18 bases remaining between them. CDR3 protein: CSAREPRMSGELFF. CDR3 bases: TGCAGCGCACGGGAGCCCCGGATGTCCGGGGAGCTGTTTTTT.

This clone was seen a few times. V usage is TRBV11-3 and J usage is TRBJ2-1, with a weak D call TRBD1 (6 bases). V shed 4 bases and J shed 7 bases, with 14 bases lying between them. Germline CDR1 is SGHNT and CDR2 is YENEEA. The CDR3 length is 14 residues. CDR3 loop: CASSSSRDINEQFF. In DNA form, the CDR3 reads TGTGCCAGCAGCTCCTCGAGGGACATAAATGAGCAGTTCTTC.

This rearrangement joins TRBV9 to TRBJ2-3; 11 bases are shared with TRBD2. V shed 2 bases and J 2 bases; nucleotides not matched to a gene: 7. This CDR3 has 17 residues. Germline CDR1 SGDLS, CDR2 YYNGEE. CDR3 loop: CASSVPRLAGNTDTQYF. DNA of the CDR3: TGTGCCAGCAGCGTCCCACGACTAGCGGGAAACACAGATACGCAGTATTTT.

This chain connects TRBV10-2 to TRBJ2-3; 9 nucleotides match TRBD2. This CDR3 region has 17 residues. Trimming cost V 4 bases and J 6 bases; bases outside gene matches: 14. Germline loops: CDR1 WSHSY, CDR2 SAAADI. The CDR3 nucleotides read TGCGCCAGCAGTGCTCACTTTGCGGGAGGGCCGTTGGATACGCAGTATTTT. As protein: CASSAHFAGGPLDTQYF.